This T cell receptor beta chain is drawn from a study of shared clonotypes between healthy human individuals (dated by TCRdb to the early 2020s). Regarding the complete study: The cohort included a few men and a couple of women between 18 and 49 years of age. For each donor, CD4 naive and CD4 memory were each given three plates, CD8 naive was given two plates, and CD8 memory was given one plate. The study deeply sequenced blood TCR repertoires of about five healthy adults to estimate repertoire size and the extent of clonotype sharing between individuals. Libraries were prepared and TCR repertoires were sequenced by different laboratories using diverse techniques, in order to increase sequencing depth and limit assay-specific biases. Leukapheresis yielded between about 0.85 and 10 billion PBMCs per donor.

Here is what the overall study found, with its caveats: Sampling was restricted to blood, and TCR repertoires in tissues likely differ from the TCR repertoires found in blood. Because the study included a small number of donors, the genetic and exposure-history diversity represented was limited. Based on pairwise subsampling, the degree of clonotype sharing among donors was expected to be affected by sequencing depth. Sharing across four donors was observed for approximately 5% of naive CD4, over 3% of naive CD8, roughly 2.3% of memory CD4, and roughly 0.43% of memory CD8 clonotypes. Incomplete sequencing was indicated by rarefaction of sorted-subset datasets, despite the large sequencing depth. Compared with non-shared clonotypes, the clonotypes found in all four sorted-subset donors had higher generation probabilities. Naive subsets generally had larger estimated clonotype richness than memory subsets.

Based on the germline V gene, the CDR1 and CDR2 sequences are KGHSH and LQKENI. The CDR3 goes from the cysteine to the phenylalanine over 16 residues. Only CDR3 DNA is held: 48 bases, read in frame from base 1. Relative to germline, V is missing 0 bases and J is missing 5 bases, with 5 bases of the junction outside any gene match. As concerns this clone: Its cognate antigen has yet to be identified. No clone much larger than this one lies a single base away; base qualities are absent.

Using the deep immunoSEQ assay, TCR CDR3 regions were amplified from genomic DNA by multiplex PCR. Extracted genomic DNA from each cell subset was distributed evenly across all wells of several immunoSEQ 96-well plates, and each plate was treated as a replicate. For sorted subsets, each replicate PCR was loaded with roughly 190 ng genomic DNA, equivalent to 30,000 or so T cell genomes. Purified libraries were measured with a Qubit 3.0 fluorometer, size-checked on a Bioanalyzer 2100, and measured again with the KAPA Library Quantification kit. Every immunoSEQ 96-well plate was sequenced on a separate single-read 150-cycle Illumina NextSeq 550 flow cell. Turning to the authors' computational methods: Because the immunoSEQ output included only junctional sequences and no quality scores, the filtering could not be the same as the filtering used for full-length reads. To assign V/J genes and CDR3, sequences were annotated using PyIR, a Python wrapper for IgBLAST v1.9, with IMGT germline references. Any read was removed if the V/J assignment was weak (E-value above 1e-6), the CDR3 was missing, or the read contained stop codons, out-of-frame junctions, or ambiguous translated residues. V3J clonotypes were defined as sequences sharing an identical inferred V gene, J gene, and CDR3 amino acid sequence. To compute the percentage overlap between repertoires, the number of shared unique clonotypes was divided by the size of the smaller repertoire. Repertoire richness was assessed with RTK rarefaction, the Chao1 estimator, and Recon v2.1 estimates of unobserved clonotypes. Generation probabilities were computed with OLGA for all TCRbeta clonotypes obtained by the gDNA method from four donors. Entries here come from immuneACCESS through TCRdb and include only in-frame sequences with V and J called. Some clones fail to appear in such tables; in the studies checked, an unresolved V gene covers under half of the shortfall, and the cause of the remainder is unknown. That table supplies the V and J calls and clone size; D and trimming were determined from the DNA. The table for this sample lists some 2 million clones; just under 95% of them were counted only once. More than 0.9% of the sample is in the top ten clones.

For the CD8 naive samples, CD45RO-negative cells were positively selected for CCR7, yielding a CD45RA+CCR7+ population from which TemRA cells were excluded. The donors were healthy, HIV-negative adults with no recently reported acute infections or vaccinations. Every donor was a Caucasian adult residing in Nashville, Tennessee, USA. Blood was collected by leukapheresis, and PBMCs were isolated by Ficoll-Histopaque density gradient centrifugation and then cryopreserved in liquid nitrogen vapor phase. Analytical flow cytometry was used to check the purity and quantity of every magnetically sorted T cell population. Genomic DNA was isolated from every sorted fraction and measured by UV absorbance on a Nanodrop 2000c.

The sequence links TRBV18 to TRBJ2-7, and 12 junction bases match TRBD2. Sequencing was done on a sample of naive CD8+ T cells sorted from blood. The cell subset or site label, as the study defines it: CD45RA+CCR7+. The TCR sequence derives from a man aged 18-30 years in good health. The DNA is TGTGCCAGCTCACCACCTGAGACTAGCGGGAGACACGAGCAGTACTTC. The translation is CASSPPETSGRHEQYF.